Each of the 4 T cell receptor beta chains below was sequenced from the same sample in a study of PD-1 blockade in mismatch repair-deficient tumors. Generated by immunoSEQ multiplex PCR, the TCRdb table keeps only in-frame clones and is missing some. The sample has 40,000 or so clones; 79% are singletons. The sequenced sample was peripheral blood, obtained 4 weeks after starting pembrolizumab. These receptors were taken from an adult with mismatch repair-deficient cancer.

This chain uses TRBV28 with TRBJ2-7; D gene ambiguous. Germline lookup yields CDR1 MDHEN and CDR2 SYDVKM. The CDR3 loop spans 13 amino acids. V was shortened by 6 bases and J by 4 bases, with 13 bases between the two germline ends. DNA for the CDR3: TGTGCCAGCAGCGTGGCGTATCTGTACGAGCAGTACTTC. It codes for CASSVAYLYEQYF.

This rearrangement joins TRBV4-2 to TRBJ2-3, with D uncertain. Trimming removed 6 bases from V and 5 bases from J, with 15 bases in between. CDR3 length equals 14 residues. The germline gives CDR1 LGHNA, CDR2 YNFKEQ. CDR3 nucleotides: TGTGCCAGCAGTCCCGGGCAGGTAGGAGATACGCAGTATTTT. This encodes CASSPGQVGDTQYF.

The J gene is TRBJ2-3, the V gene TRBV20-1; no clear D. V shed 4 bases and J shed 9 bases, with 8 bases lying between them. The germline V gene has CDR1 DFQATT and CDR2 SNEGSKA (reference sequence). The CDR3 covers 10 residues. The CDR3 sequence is CSAKFGTQYF. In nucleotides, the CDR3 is TGCAGTGCTAAATTCGGGACGCAGTATTTT.

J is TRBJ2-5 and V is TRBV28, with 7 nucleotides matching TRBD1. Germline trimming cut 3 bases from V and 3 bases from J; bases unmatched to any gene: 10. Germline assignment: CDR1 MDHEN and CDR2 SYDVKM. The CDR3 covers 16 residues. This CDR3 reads CASSFEGATLKETQYF. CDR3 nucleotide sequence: TGTGCCAGCAGTTTTGAGGGGGCCACCCTAAAAGAGACCCAGTACTTC. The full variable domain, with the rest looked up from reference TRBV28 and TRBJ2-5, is DVKVTQSSRYLVKRTGEKVFLECVQDMDHENMFWYRQDPGLGLRLIYFSYDVKMKEKGDIPEGYSVSREKKERFSLILESASTNQTSMYLCASSFEGATLKETQYFGPGTRLLVL.